This T cell receptor beta chain was found in a study of control samples from healthy donors and cancer patients. Clones were sequenced by immunoSEQ multiplex PCR, and TCRdb holds only the in-frame ones, with some missing. The table includes about 63,000 clones, about 82% detected once. The CDR3 is 15 amino acids. Between the trimmed V and J ends, which lost 2 bases and 1 base, there was a span of 12 bases. Germline CDR1 SGHKS, CDR2 YYEKEE (reference sequence). V usage is TRBV5-5 and J usage is TRBJ1-1; D possibly corresponds to TRBD1 (6 bases). The TCR comes from a man between 35 and 55 years old in good health. Sequenced sample: blood. The CDR3 reads CASSFRGAWNTEAFF. For the CDR3, the DNA is TGTGCCAGCAGCTTCCGGGGGGCCTGGAACACTGAAGCTTTCTTT. Using reference TRBV5-5 and TRBJ1-1 for the parts outside the CDR3, the full variable domain is DAGVTQSPTHLIKTRGQQVTLRCSPISGHKSVSWYQQVLGQGPQFIFQYYEKEERGRGNFPDRFSARQFPNYSSELNVNALLLGDSALYLCASSFRGAWNTEAFFGQGTRLTVV.